This T cell receptor (beta chain) was profiled in a study of graft-versus-host responses after intestinal transplantation. The table came from immunoSEQ multiplex PCR; TCRdb's copy has only in-frame clones and leaves some out. The data contain about 110,000 clones, over 85% of them singletons. This clone was seen once. Its specificity is unknown. The CDR3 is made up of 14 amino acids. In germline, CDR1 is MNHEY, CDR2 SVGAGI. V was shortened by 1 base and J by 1 base, with 5 bases between the two germline ends. The clonotype originates from a human donor who received an intestinal transplant. Source: unstimulated CD8+ T cells sorted from spleen or lymph node cells, taken before intestinal transplant. This chain connects TRBV6-5 to TRBJ1-5; D unresolved. The CDR3 loop reads CASSYLGSNQPQHF. The CDR3 nucleotides are TGTGCCAGCAGTTACTTGGGGAGCAATCAGCCCCAGCATTTT.